The 21 T cell receptor beta chains in this list originate from one sample, sequenced in a study of CD8+ T cells in alopecia areata. Isolated RNA was reverse transcribed into cDNA used as the sequencing template. The assay was immunoSEQ multiplex PCR, and TCRdb's table has in-frame clones only and misses some. The table records 150,000 or so clones, around 55% of them present only once. The source was CD8+ T cells sorted from blood, collected at week 0. Receptor source: a human donor with alopecia areata.

The genes are TRBV5-6 and TRBJ2-1, with TRBD1 matching over 11 bases. Germline V gives CDR1 SGHDT, CDR2 YYEEEE. The CDR3 is 17 residues long. Germline trimming cut 4 bases from V and 4 bases from J; bases unmatched to any gene: 10. CDR3 coding DNA: TGTGCCAGCAGCCTGAGGCGGGACAGGGGGTTTTACAATGAGCAGTTCTTC. Encoded protein: CASSLRRDRGFYNEQFF.

This chain connects TRBV30 to TRBJ2-3; possibly TRBD2 for D (7 bases). V gave up 0 bases and J gave up 2 bases, with 15 bases separating them. The CDR3 is made up of 16 amino acids. Per the germline V gene, CDR1 is GTSNPN and CDR2 is SVGIG (reference sequence). CDR3 DNA: TGTGCCTGGAGTGTAAGGGGGGGTCTCTTCACAGATACGCAGTATTTT. Encoded protein: CAWSVRGGLFTDTQYF.

This clone was observed once. The V gene is TRBV29-1, the J gene TRBJ1-4, with D hard to call. Germline-derived CDR1 and CDR2 are SQVTM and ANQGSEA. This CDR3 has 13 amino acids. V shed 5 bases and J shed 1 base, with 8 bases lying between them. The CDR3 loop is CSVWGGTNEKLFF. CDR3 nucleotide sequence: TGCAGCGTTTGGGGTGGAACTAATGAAAAACTGTTTTTT.

The chain joins TRBV5-1 to TRBJ1-4; D perhaps matches TRBD1 (6 bases). CDR1 and CDR2 (germline): SGHRS, YFSETQ. The CDR3 extends over 15 amino acids. The V end lost 4 bases, the J end lost 4 bases, and 14 bases lay between the germline ends. The CDR3: CASSGEGQLNEKLFF. The CDR3 nucleotides read TGCGCCAGCAGCGGCGAGGGACAACTTAATGAAAAACTGTTTTTT.

DNA for the CDR3: TGTGCCAGCAGTGCGGGGACAGGATTATACTATGGCTACACCTTC. It is translated as CASSAGTGLYYGYTF. J is TRBJ1-2 and V is TRBV25-1; TRBD1 aligns across 8 bases. CDR3 size: 15 residues. In germline, CDR1 is MGHDK, CDR2 SYGVNS. With V trimmed by 4 bases and J by 3 bases, 7 bases remained unmatched.

V is TRBV29-1 and J is TRBJ1-2, with 7 bases fitting TRBD1. V lost 7 bases and J lost 5; bases outside the gene matches: 25. The CDR3 has 18 amino acids. CDR1 is SQVTM and CDR2 is ANQGSEA in the germline V gene. The CDR3 region is CSAETGTAHNQDRYGYTF. Here the CDR3 DNA reads TGCAGCGCAGAAACCGGGACAGCTCATAATCAGGATCGTTATGGCTACACCTTC.

This clone was seen only a few times. The V call is TRBV2, the J call TRBJ2-2; weak D call: TRBD2 (5 bases). V lost 3 bases, J lost 8 bases, and 13 bases lay in between. The CDR3 runs to 14 residues. Germline assignment: CDR1 SNHLY and CDR2 FYNNEI. In nucleotides, the CDR3 is TGTGCCAGCAGTGACCAGCGGCACCGGGGGGAGCTGTTTTTT. It yields the protein CASSDQRHRGELFF.

The gene calls are TRBV11-2 and TRBJ2-4, with 8 positions matching TRBD2. The CDR3 loop spans 13 amino acids. Germline values: CDR1 SGHAT, CDR2 FQNNGV. Germline trimming cut 7 bases from V and 8 bases from J; bases unmatched to any gene: 7. DNA for the CDR3: TGTGCCAGCACCGCGGGGGGATCGGACATTCAGTACTTC. It specifies CASTAGGSDIQYF.

J is TRBJ1-2 and V is TRBV29-1, with D hard to call. The CDR3 length is 12 residues. Trimming took off 4 bases at V and 2 bases at J, with 8 bases between the two ends. Germline V gene lookup returns CDR1 SQVTM and CDR2 ANQGSEA. Here the CDR3 DNA reads TGCAGCGTTGTCCCGAACAACTATGGCTACACCTTC. Amino acid sequence: CSVVPNNYGYTF. Full variable domain (rest looked up from reference TRBV29-1 and TRBJ1-2): SAVISQKPSRDICQRGTSLTIQCQVDSQVTMMFWYRQQPGQSLTLIATANQGSEATYESGFVIDKFPISRPNLTFSTLTVSNMSPEDSSIYLCSVVPNNYGYTFGSGTRLTVV.

The gene calls are TRBV30 and TRBJ2-1; D ambiguous. V dropped 2 bases and J dropped 9 bases, with 17 bases sitting between them. Germline V gene data show CDR1 as GTSNPN and CDR2 as SVGIG (reference sequence). The CDR3 is 14 residues long. This CDR3 reads CAWSMQSVYSEQFF. In DNA, the CDR3 is TGTGCCTGGAGTATGCAGAGTGTTTATAGTGAGCAGTTCTTC.

The rearrangement joins TRBV9 to TRBJ1-2; a possible D gene is TRBD1 (6 bases). Germline CDR1 SGDLS, CDR2 YYNGEE. With 0 bases removed from V and 8 bases from J, the gap between germline ends came to 17 bases. The CDR3 is 15 residues long. CDR3 sequence (DNA): TGTGCCAGCAGCGTAGGGGGGGCAGCCGGTAGCGGCTACACCTTC. Translated, it gives CASSVGGAAGSGYTF.

The V and J genes are TRBV4-3 and TRBJ1-1; possibly TRBD1 for D (5 bases). Looked up from germline, CDR1 is LGHNA and CDR2 is YSLEER. V dropped 2 bases and J dropped 5 bases, with 12 bases sitting between them. The CDR3 has 14 residues. The CDR3 DNA reads TGCGCCAGCAGCCAATCGGGGACTCGTACTGAAGCTTTCTTT. Amino acid sequence: CASSQSGTRTEAFF.

This rearrangement joins TRBV9 to TRBJ2-6; D is possibly TRBD1 (6 bases). The CDR3 length is 17 residues. V was clipped by 4 bases and J by 0 bases, with 14 bases between them. Per germline, CDR1 SGDLS and CDR2 YYNGEE. The CDR3 region has the DNA TGTGCCAGCAGCCCCCGGACAGACCCCTCTGGGGCCAACGTCCTGACTTTC. This gives the protein CASSPRTDPSGANVLTF.

Only one count was recorded for this clone. CDR3 loop: CASSQDHNEQFF. CDR3 DNA sequence: TGCGCCAGCAGCCAAGATCATAATGAGCAGTTCTTC. The chain is built from TRBV4-3 and TRBJ2-1; no reliable D call. V was pared by 0 bases and J by 7 bases, with 4 bases between. The germline V gene encodes CDR1 LGHNA and CDR2 YSLEER. This CDR3 spans 12 amino acids.

CDR3: CASGPSGTVNSPLHF. DNA for the CDR3: TGTGCTAGTGGTCCCTCGGGGACAGTTAATTCACCCCTCCACTTT. This chain links TRBV12-5 with TRBJ1-6, with 7 bases aligning to TRBD1. CDR3 length: 15 residues. Germline-derived CDR1 and CDR2 are LGHNT and FRNRAP. The V segment lost 5 bases and the J segment 6 bases; nucleotides outside the gene matches: 7.

Comment on this clone: Other DNA sequences in this sample translate to the same CDR3. The chain combines TRBV29-1 with TRBJ2-7; TRBD2 is a possible D gene (6 bases). Germline V lookup: CDR1 SQVTM, CDR2 ANQGSEA. The CDR3 extends over 12 amino acids. The V end was cut by 7 bases, the J end by 3 bases, with 13 bases between. The CDR3 spells CSAGGVGYEQYF. CDR3 coding DNA: TGCAGCGCCGGCGGGGTGGGCTACGAGCAGTACTTC.

This chain links TRBV30 with TRBJ1-1; no reliable D call. Trimming removed 1 base from V and 5 bases from J, with 11 bases in between. Germline CDR1 reads GTSNPN; CDR2 reads SVGIG (reference sequence). This CDR3 is built from 13 residues. In nucleotides, the CDR3 is TGTGCCTGGAGTGCTAGTTTACGGACTGAAGCTTTCTTT. It yields the protein CAWSASLRTEAFF.

This chain connects TRBV18 to TRBJ1-4; the D is unclear. Germline CDR1 reads KGHSH; CDR2 reads LQKENI. The CDR3 is 12 amino acids. V gave up 5 bases and J gave up 12 bases, with 13 bases separating them. The CDR3 sequence: CASSSSGRELFF. The CDR3 DNA reads as TGTGCCAGCTCATCCAGCGGACGGGAACTGTTTTTT.

This clone has only a few counts. This chain uses TRBV27 with TRBJ1-1; TRBD1 aligns across 8 bases. Germline V lookup: CDR1 MNHEY, CDR2 SMNVEV (reference sequence). The CDR3 totals 12 residues. J lost 8 bases, V lost 4 bases, and 3 bases had no gene match. CDR3 bases: TGTGCCAGCAGTTCTCGGACAGGGGAAGCTTTCTTT. Amino acid sequence: CASSSRTGEAFF.

The chain carries TRBV5-6 and TRBJ2-1; 7 bases line up with TRBD1. Germline V gene data show CDR1 as SGHDT and CDR2 as YYEEEE. CDR3 length equals 16 residues. The trim removed 0 bases at V and 2 bases at J, leaving 5 bases unmatched. CDR3 DNA: TGTGCCAGCAGCTTGGGGCCGGGGACAGCCTACAATGAGCAGTTCTTC. This translates into CASSLGPGTAYNEQFF. Supplemented by reference TRBV5-6 and TRBJ2-1, the full variable domain reads DAGVTQSPTHLIKTRGQQVTLRCSPKSGHDTVSWYQQALGQGPQFIFQYYEEEERQRGNFPDRFSGHQFPNYSSELNVNALLLGDSALYLCASSLGPGTAYNEQFFGPGTRLTVL.

J is TRBJ2-7 and V is TRBV4-1; D not resolved. With 6 bases removed from V and 1 base from J, the gap between germline ends came to 13 bases. CDR1 is MGHRA and CDR2 is YSYEKL in the germline V gene. There are 14 residues in the CDR3. The DNA of the CDR3 is TGCGCCAGCAGTGCGGACCAAGAATCCTACGAGCAGTACTTC. Translation gives CASSADQESYEQYF.